This TCR beta chain was identified in a study of shared clonotypes between healthy human individuals. Whole-study results and caveats: It was observed that roughly 5.4% of naive CD4 clonotypes were shared across a handful of donors.

The CDR3 runs to 14 residues. The V gene end was trimmed by 5 bases and the J gene end by 2 bases; junction bases not matched to a gene: 5. Germline V CDR1 and CDR2: SGHAT, FQNNGV. Clones were read by immunoSEQ multiplex PCR, and TCRdb kept only the in-frame ones, dropping some. This sample carries 2 million to 2.5 million clones, roughly 95% of them seen once, and the ten largest clones take over 0.1%. The study enrolled healthy HIV-negative adults without recent acute infections or vaccinations as donors. For this clone: Its target is not known. Other DNA sequences within the sample encode an identical CDR3.

Sequencing was performed on naive CD4+ T cells sorted from blood. The subset is: CD45RA+ positively selected. The origin of this receptor is a man aged 18 to 30 in good health. The chain uses TRBV11-2 and TRBJ1-1; 7 bases are shared with TRBD1. CDR3: CASSLGTVNTEAFF. CDR3 coding DNA: TGTGCCAGCAGCCTCGGGACAGTTAACACTGAAGCTTTCTTT.